Below, 21 T cell receptor beta chains from the same sample are listed, as sequenced in a study of blood T cell repertoires in COVID-19. The method was immunoSEQ multiplex PCR; TCRdb's version includes in-frame clones alone and lacks a portion of them. Of some 220,000 clones listed, around 90% are singletons. Source material: PBMCs or T cells enriched from blood (not recorded which). The receptors shown here come from a woman younger than 45 who had recovered from COVID-19.

This clone was seen a single time. The CDR3 sequence: CASSPPSDRSIYEQYF. Written as DNA, the CDR3 is TGTGCCAGCAGTCCCCCGTCGGACAGGTCAATCTACGAGCAGTACTTC. The rearrangement joins TRBV6-2 or TRBV6-3 to TRBJ2-7; 7 nucleotides match TRBD1. This CDR3 contains 16 residues. V gave up 5 bases and J gave up 3 bases; unmatched junction bases: 13. Per germline, CDR1 MNHEY and CDR2 SVGEGT.

The chain carries TRBV11-2 and TRBJ2-7; D is uncertain. V was cut by 4 bases and J by 4 bases, with 11 bases left in between. The CDR3 contains 13 residues. Looked up from germline, CDR1 is SGHAT and CDR2 is FQNNGV. The CDR3 region has the DNA TGTGCCAGCAGCTCCTCCGACACATACGAGCAGTACTTC. Its protein product is CASSSSDTYEQYF.

V gene TRBV5-5 combines with J gene TRBJ2-7; 8 bases match TRBD2. The CDR3 runs 15 residues. V shed 1 base and J 0 bases; nucleotides not matched to a gene: 3. Germline V gene sequence: CDR1 SGHKS, CDR2 YYEKEE (reference sequence). The CDR3 loop is CASSLYSGGSYEQYF. CDR3 DNA: TGTGCCAGCAGCTTGTACAGCGGGGGCTCCTACGAGCAGTACTTC.

The genes are TRBV6-5 and TRBJ2-1; no clear D. The CDR3 contains 14 residues. V was trimmed by 7 bases and J by 4 bases, leaving 14 bases between them. CDR1 MNHEY and CDR2 SVGAGI come from the germline V gene. The chain's CDR3 is CASTPAVEYNEQFF. CDR3 DNA: TGTGCCAGCACCCCGGCGGTGGAGTACAATGAGCAGTTCTTC.

The V and J genes are TRBV7-9 and TRBJ2-3, with TRBD1 matching 9 bases. Germline V CDR1 and CDR2: SEHNR, FQNEAQ (reference sequence). The CDR3 runs to 18 residues. The V and J ends lost 3 bases and 0 bases, in that order; junction bases with no gene match: 10. The CDR3 DNA reads as TGTGCCAGCAGCTTCCCGGACAGGGGAGATCCTAGCACAGATACGCAGTATTTT. Its protein is CASSFPDRGDPSTDTQYF.

The rearrangement uses TRBV7-3 and TRBJ2-7, with D perhaps matching TRBD2 (7 bases). This CDR3 comprises 14 residues. Between the trimmed V and J ends, which lost 3 bases and 3 bases, there was a span of 12 bases. Germline CDR1 reads SGHTA; CDR2 reads FQGTGA. CDR3 region: CASSFGLGGYEQYF. As DNA, the CDR3 is TGTGCCAGCAGCTTCGGACTAGGGGGCTACGAGCAGTACTTC.

In its sample, this clone was seen a few times. V usage is TRBV7-8 and J usage is TRBJ1-1; 7 nucleotides match TRBD1. The V gene's germline CDR1 is SGHVS and CDR2 FQNEAQ. V was clipped by 0 bases and J by 7 bases; unmatched bases: 2. The CDR3 sequence is 13 residues long. CDR3: CASSLAGGVEAFF. Here the CDR3 DNA reads TGTGCCAGCAGCTTAGCAGGGGGCGTTGAAGCTTTCTTT.

The chain links TRBV28 to TRBJ1-4; D possibly corresponds to TRBD1 (6 bases). Looked up from germline, CDR1 is MDHEN and CDR2 is SYDVKM. CDR3 length: 16 residues. V lost 3 bases and J lost 4, with 15 bases in between. The CDR3 protein is CASSFPSDSLNEKLFF. DNA of the CDR3: TGTGCCAGCAGTTTTCCCTCGGACAGCCTTAATGAAAAACTGTTTTTT.

The chain links TRBV2 to TRBJ2-1, with 15 bases that match TRBD2. V trimming: 7 bases; J trimming: 6 bases; junction bases outside the gene matches: 7. The CDR3 runs to 16 residues. The germline V gene encodes CDR1 SNHLY and CDR2 FYNNEI. The CDR3 loop is CASTGLAGGLRNEQFF. CDR3 bases: TGTGCCAGCACCGGACTAGCGGGGGGGCTCCGCAATGAGCAGTTCTTC. The full variable domain, with the rest looked up from reference TRBV2 and TRBJ2-1, is EPEVTQTPSHQVTQMGQEVILRCVPISNHLYFYWYRQILGQKVEFLVSFYNNEISEKSEIFDDQFSVERPDGSNFTLKIRSTKLEDSAMYFCASTGLAGGLRNEQFFGPGTRLTVL.

This rearrangement joins TRBV7-3 to TRBJ1-2, with D unresolved. The CDR3 length is 13 residues. Germline loops: CDR1 SGHTA, CDR2 FQGTGA. Trimming took 0 bases from V and 8 from J, leaving 10 bases between them. Written as DNA, the CDR3 is TGTGCCAGCAGCTTAACCGCAGGTTCAGGCTACACCTTC. Its translation: CASSLTAGSGYTF.

The chain carries TRBV28 and TRBJ2-5, with 9 bases lining up with TRBD1. Germline V lookup: CDR1 MDHEN, CDR2 SYDVKM. The V and J ends lost 5 bases and 0 bases, in that order; junction bases with no gene match: 13. The CDR3 runs 18 residues. The CDR3 DNA is TGTGCCAGCAGTCTAAGCCTCCGGGACAGGGTCAACCAAGAGACCCAGTACTTC. It yields the protein CASSLSLRDRVNQETQYF.

This sequence joins TRBV9 and TRBJ1-1; tentative D call: TRBD1 (5 bases). CDR1 is SGDLS and CDR2 is YYNGEE in the germline V gene. The V gene lost 0 bases and the J gene lost 3 bases, with 12 bases spanning the gap. The CDR3 loop spans 15 amino acids. CDR3 in amino acids: CASSVGLGGYTEAFF. The CDR3 DNA reads as TGTGCCAGCAGCGTAGGTCTTGGGGGGTACACTGAAGCTTTCTTT.

CDR3 loop: CASSISGVYTEAFF. The CDR3 DNA reads as TGTGCCAGTAGTATTTCGGGGGTTTACACTGAAGCTTTCTTT. The chain employs TRBV19 and TRBJ1-1; perhaps TRBD1 as D (5 bases). This CDR3 contains 14 residues. CDR1 and CDR2 from the germline V gene are LNHDA and SQIVND (reference sequence). The V end was cut by 3 bases, the J end by 3 bases, with 11 bases between.

This chain links TRBV4-1 with TRBJ1-5; 7 positions agree with TRBD1. Trimming cost V 1 base and J 0 bases; bases outside gene matches: 0. The CDR3 is 15 residues long. The germline V gene encodes CDR1 MGHRA and CDR2 YSYEKL. In DNA, the CDR3 is TGCGCCAGCAGCCAAGGGACAGGTAGCAATCAGCCCCAGCATTTT. It specifies CASSQGTGSNQPQHF.

The chain combines TRBV19 with TRBJ2-5; weak D call: TRBD1 (7 bases). V was trimmed by 5 bases and J by 5 bases, leaving 15 bases between them. CDR3 size: 14 residues. The germline gives CDR1 LNHDA, CDR2 SQIVND (reference sequence). The CDR3 protein is CASSPGQDYETQYF. CDR3 DNA sequence: TGTGCCAGTAGTCCAGGACAGGACTATGAGACCCAGTACTTC.

V and J are TRBV6-5 and TRBJ1-3; D is possibly TRBD1 (5 bases). Germline V gene sequence: CDR1 MNHEY, CDR2 SVGAGI. The CDR3 is 14 amino acids. V lost 5 bases and J 0 bases, leaving 8 bases between the germline ends. CDR3 bases: TGTGCCAGCAGTCCCCAGGGCTCTGGAAACACCATATATTTT. Translation gives CASSPQGSGNTIYF.

The genes are TRBV12-1 and TRBJ2-5; the table assigns TRBD2, which was not confirmed against the DNA. TRBV12-1 is a documented pseudogene. This CDR3 is built from 14 residues. CDR3 nucleotide sequence: TGTGCCAGCAGCTTTGTCGCGGGGAGGGAGACCCAGTACTTC. Its translation: CASSFVAGRETQYF.

The rearrangement uses TRBV24-1 and TRBJ2-7; D is possibly TRBD1 (6 bases). V gave up 3 bases and J gave up 2 bases, with 16 bases separating them. Germline V lookup: CDR1 KGHDR, CDR2 SFDVKD. This CDR3 contains 16 residues. The CDR3 nucleotides are TGTGCCACCAGTGATATTTCCGGGACATCAACCTACGAGCAGTACTTC. Its translation: CATSDISGTSTYEQYF.

The V call is TRBV6-2 or TRBV6-3, the J call TRBJ2-3; perhaps TRBD1 as D (6 bases). Germline-derived CDR1 and CDR2 are MNHEY and SVGEGT. The CDR3 loop spans 12 amino acids. V gave up 5 bases and J gave up 6 bases, with 9 bases separating them. The CDR3 sequence is CASSKRGDTQYF. The CDR3 nucleotides are TGTGCCAGCAGTAAGAGGGGGGATACGCAGTATTTT.

The CDR3 DNA is TGTGCCAGCAGTCTTGGGCTAGCGGGGCTCCAAGAGACCCAGTACTTC. Its translation is CASSLGLAGLQETQYF. The chain links TRBV5-5 to TRBJ2-5, with 9 bases fitting TRBD2. Germline V gives CDR1 SGHKS, CDR2 YYEKEE (reference sequence). The CDR3 consists of 16 residues. With 5 bases clipped from V and 1 base from J, the junction kept 9 bases outside the gene matches.

V is TRBV6-2 or TRBV6-3 and J is TRBJ2-7; 9 bases agree with TRBD1. The CDR3 is 16 amino acids. V lost 0 bases, J lost 5 bases, and 8 bases stayed unmatched. Germline V gene lookup returns CDR1 MNHEY and CDR2 SVGEGT. The CDR3 loop reads CASSYSRTGGEHEQYF. In DNA, the CDR3 is TGTGCCAGCAGTTACTCAAGAACAGGGGGCGAACACGAGCAGTACTTC.